These T cell receptor beta chains were read from a single sample in a study of cytomegalovirus exposure and HLA in healthy donors. Produced via immunoSEQ multiplex PCR; TCRdb's table is partial and in-frame only. Seen here are about 120,000 clones, 80% observed once, and the top ten hold under 3.5%. The sample was PBMCs. These receptors came from a male donor in good health and CMV-seronegative. Each CDR3 is given with its conserved first and last residue. D genes are given only for firm matches. Size is omitted from some rows. Given values are once, few, many or a class for expanded clones.

TRBV7-9	-	TRBJ1-4	-	TGTGCCAGCAGCACCGGAACCAGGGGCTTGTCGGAAAAACTGTTTTTT	CASSTGTRGLSEKLFF
TRBV6-5	few	TRBJ2-1	TRBD2	TGTGCCAGCAGTTCCGTAGCGGGAGGGCCTTACAATGAGCAGTTCTTC	CASSSVAGGPYNEQFF
TRBV6-1	-	TRBJ1-2	-	TGTGCCACCAGACGGAGAAATGACTATGGCTACACCTTC	CATRRRNDYGYTF
TRBV10-1	-	TRBJ1-1	TRBD1	TGCGCCAGCAGTGAGGGTATAGGGGGCCTGAACACTGAAGCTTTCTTT	CASSEGIGGLNTEAFF
TRBV19	-	TRBJ2-7	-	TGTGCCAGTAGTACACGAGACGGAGGGGCCTACGAGCAGTACTTC	CASSTRDGGAYEQYF
TRBV5-1	-	TRBJ2-7	-	TGCGCCAGCAGCGTATCCTACGAGCAGTACTTC	CASSVSYEQYF
TRBV6-4	-	TRBJ2-1	-	TGTGCCAGCAGTGGGGGGGACGAACAGACGGATGAGCAGTTCTTC	CASSGGDEQTDEQFF
TRBV5-1	-	TRBJ1-2	-	TGCGCCAGCAGCTCCGGGCCTCGGGAGAGCTACACCTTC	CASSSGPRESYTF
TRBV11-2	-	TRBJ2-7	-	TGTGCCAGCAGCTTGACAGTCTACGAGCAGTACTTC	CASSLTVYEQYF
TRBV5-1	-	TRBJ2-6	-	TGCGCCAGCAGCTTGGGGGGGGTCGGCGCCTCTGGGGCCAACGGCCTGACTTTC	CASSLGGVGASGANGLTF
TRBV4-2	once	TRBJ1-5	TRBD1	TGTGCCAGCAGCCAGCAGACAGGGCCGAGACAGCCCCAGCATTTT	CASSQQTGPRQPQHF
TRBV11-2	few	TRBJ2-3	TRBD2	TGTGCCAGCAGGGGACTAGTTTCTCCTACGCAGTATTTT	CASRGLVSPTQYF
TRBV21-1	-	TRBJ1-6	-	TGTGCCAGCAGCGAAAACAGGGGGTTGGATTCACCCCTCCACTTT	CASSENRGLDSPLHF
TRBV11-2	-	TRBJ1-1	-	TGTGCCAGCAGCTCCTTGCGGGGGAAGAACACTGAAGCTTTCTTT	CASSSLRGKNTEAFF
TRBV7-9	-	TRBJ1-1	-	TGTGCCAGCAGCCCCCTTATAGCTTTCTTT	CASSPLIAFF
TRBV11-2	-	TRBJ1-1	-	TGTGCCAGCAGCTTAGATGGGGGGGACACTGAAGCTTTCTTT	CASSLDGGDTEAFF
TRBV18	-	TRBJ1-6	TRBD1	TGTGCCAGCTCGCCACTGGACGCCGGGACAGAAAATTCACCCCTCCACTTT	CASSPLDAGTENSPLHF
TRBV30	-	TRBJ1-3	-	TGTGCCTGCCACGGGAGCTCTGGAAACACCATATATTTT	CACHGSSGNTIYF
TRBV18	-	TRBJ2-3	TRBD2	TGTGCCAGCTCACCACCCGGACTAGTCTGGGATACGCAGTATTTT	CASSPPGLVWDTQYF
TRBV7-9	-	TRBJ2-2	-	TGTGCCAGCAGCTTAAATAATCCCAGGGTGAACACCGGGGAGCTGTTTTTT	CASSLNNPRVNTGELFF
TRBV28	-	TRBJ1-1	TRBD1	TGTGCCAGCAGACAGGGGGCGAGGATTAGCACTGAAGCTTTCTTT	CASRQGARISTEAFF
TRBV7-9	once	TRBJ2-4	-	TGTGCCAGCAGCTGGATGACAGGCGACCAAAACATTCAGTACTTC	CASSWMTGDQNIQYF
TRBV5-1	-	TRBJ1-6	TRBD1	TGCGCCAGCAGCTTGGGGGGACAGGGGGCCTATAATTCACCCCTCCACTTT	CASSLGGQGAYNSPLHF
TRBV6-6	-	TRBJ2-7	-	TGTGCCAGCAGGAACCCCTTAGCACTCTACGAGCAGTACTTC	CASRNPLALYEQYF
TRBV30	-	TRBJ2-5	TRBD2	TGTGCCCGGAGTGGGACTAGCGGGGGATTATTGGGGGAGACCCAGTACTTC	CARSGTSGGLLGETQYF
TRBV6-6	once	TRBJ1-2	-	TGTGCCAGCAGCAATGCGGACTATGGCTACACCTTC	CASSNADYGYTF
TRBV5-1	-	TRBJ2-7	-	TGCGCCAGCAGCTTGAGGGGGTACGAGCAGTACTTC	CASSLRGYEQYF
TRBV19	-	TRBJ1-5	TRBD1	TGTGCCAGTAGAGTCCAGGGGGCGAGGAGCAATCAGCCCCAGCATTTT	CASRVQGARSNQPQHF
TRBV4-2	-	TRBJ1-1	-	TGTGCCAGCAGCCACCCGCGAGGCGTAATGAACACTGAAGCTTTCTTT	CASSHPRGVMNTEAFF
TRBV15	-	TRBJ2-7	-	TGTGCCACCAGCAGAGGTAATTCCTACGAGCAGTACTTC	CATSRGNSYEQYF
TRBV7-2	-	TRBJ2-7	-	TGTGCCAGCAGCTTAATGGACAGCTCCTACGAGCAGTACTTC	CASSLMDSSYEQYF
TRBV25-1	-	TRBJ1-1	-	TGTGCCAGCAGTGAATTGTGGCCAGGGCGACTGAACACTGAAGCTTTCTTT	CASSELWPGRLNTEAFF
TRBV5-1	-	TRBJ2-2	TRBD2	TGCGCCAGCAGCCCCCGGGTAGCGGGGGTCCACACCGGGGAGCTGTTTTTT	CASSPRVAGVHTGELFF
TRBV12-5	-	TRBJ1-6	-	TGTGCTAGTGGACTCTATAATTCACCCCTCCACTTT	CASGLYNSPLHF
TRBV6-1	few	TRBJ2-3	TRBD2	TGTGCCAGCAGTGAATTAGCGGGAGGGCCAGATACGCAGTATTTT	CASSELAGGPDTQYF
TRBV2	-	TRBJ2-1	TRBD2	TGTGCCAGCATGAGACTAGCGGGAGGGCCCAATGAGCAGTTCTTC	CASMRLAGGPNEQFF
TRBV5-4	-	TRBJ2-7	TRBD1	TGTGCCAGCAGCTTGGCTCCGGGACAGGGGAACGAGCAGTACTTC	CASSLAPGQGNEQYF
TRBV28	-	TRBJ2-7	-	TGTGCCAGCAGTTTACCCCACTACGAGCAGTACTTC	CASSLPHYEQYF
TRBV5-1	once	TRBJ2-6	TRBD1	TGCGCCAGCAGCTCCTGGGGACAGGGGGTCTCTGGGGCCAACGGCCTGACTTTC	CASSSWGQGVSGANGLTF
TRBV29-1	-	TRBJ2-7	-	TGCAGCGTTGAAGACGCCCCCGGGGAGCAGTACTTC	CSVEDAPGEQYF
TRBV7-9	-	TRBJ2-7	TRBD2	TGTGCCAGCAGCGATTTCGCGGGAGACTACGAGCAGTACTTC	CASSDFAGDYEQYF
TRBV30	-	TRBJ1-1	-	TGTGCCTGGATAACAGCGAACACTGAAGCTTTCTTT	CAWITANTEAFF
TRBV7-9	-	TRBJ1-3	-	TGTGCCAGCAGCCCCATTGTCAACTCTGGAAACACCATATATTTT	CASSPIVNSGNTIYF
TRBV13	-	TRBJ2-7	TRBD1	TGTGCCAGCAGCTCCCGAAGGACAGGGGGGACCTACGAGCAGTACTTC	CASSSRRTGGTYEQYF
TRBV30	-	TRBJ2-1	-	TGTGCCTGGAGTGGGGGAAGCGGACCCCGAGATGAGCAGTTCTTC	CAWSGGSGPRDEQFF
TRBV5-4	-	TRBJ2-2	TRBD2	TGTGCCAGCAGCTCGAGGGCACTAGCGGGGGGCGCCGGGGAGCTGTTTTTT	CASSSRALAGGAGELFF
TRBV5-6	-	TRBJ1-2	-	TGTGCCAGCAGCTTGGAGGGGGTTGGCTACACCTTC	CASSLEGVGYTF
TRBV28	-	TRBJ2-3	-	TGTGCCAGCCGAATGGGAGAAGGGCCTACAGATACGCAGTATTTT	CASRMGEGPTDTQYF
TRBV29-1	-	TRBJ1-1	-	TGCAGCGTTTTTCTTCCTGAAGCTTTCTTT	CSVFLPEAFF
TRBV7-9	few	TRBJ2-1	TRBD1	TGTGCCAGCAGCTCCCCGCAAGGGGGCAGCTCCTACAATGAGCAGTTCTTC	CASSSPQGGSSYNEQFF
TRBV5-1	-	TRBJ1-5	TRBD1	TGCGCCAGCAGCTCCACAGGGGGCAAGGAGCCCCAGCATTTT	CASSSTGGKEPQHF
TRBV10-1	-	TRBJ2-2	-	TGCGCCAGCGGGCCCGGGATCGGGGAGCTGTTTTTT	CASGPGIGELFF
TRBV4-3	-	TRBJ2-7	-	TGCGCCAGCAGCCAAGTACCGGGAGCAACCCTCTACGAGCAGTACTTC	CASSQVPGATLYEQYF
TRBV30	-	TRBJ2-1	-	TGTGCCTGGAGTGGGACTGAGTACAATGAGCAGTTCTTC	CAWSGTEYNEQFF